What follows describes a single T cell receptor beta chain. What it binds is not known. Its ends do not fully match the called genes, so a read error is possible. The sample originates from a study of T-cell reconstitution after alpha-beta-depleted transplantation in children. CDR3 length equals 16 residues. Unique molecular identifiers featured in how the TCRbeta library was prepared. TCRdb itself ran the PCR reads through MiXCR, one entry per CDR3 protein. The sample holds around 300,000 distinct CDR3 sequences, about a quarter seen once. Study observations and caveats: From surviving recipient T cells and thymic progenitors came the high day-60 TCRbeta diversity observed in some patients. In patients about two months after transplant, alpha-beta T cells reportedly arose from several hundred expanded graft clones. T-cell counts and diversity at one year following transplant were attributed mainly to newly produced T cells.

The sequences come from PBMCs, mostly from graft donor cells, collected 180 days after TCRalphabeta/CD19-depleted stem cell transplant. This TCR was recovered from a male patient aged 10 to 17 who had a stem cell transplant for acute lymphoblastic leukemia, so the T cells may come from the graft donor. This chain connects TRBV12-3 or TRBV12-4 to TRBJ2-2; possibly TRBD2 for D (6 bases). The CDR3 region is CASSSRLGTNTGALFF. The CDR3 nucleotides are TGTGCCAGCAGTTCCCGACTAGGAACGAACACCGGGGCGCTGTTTTTT.